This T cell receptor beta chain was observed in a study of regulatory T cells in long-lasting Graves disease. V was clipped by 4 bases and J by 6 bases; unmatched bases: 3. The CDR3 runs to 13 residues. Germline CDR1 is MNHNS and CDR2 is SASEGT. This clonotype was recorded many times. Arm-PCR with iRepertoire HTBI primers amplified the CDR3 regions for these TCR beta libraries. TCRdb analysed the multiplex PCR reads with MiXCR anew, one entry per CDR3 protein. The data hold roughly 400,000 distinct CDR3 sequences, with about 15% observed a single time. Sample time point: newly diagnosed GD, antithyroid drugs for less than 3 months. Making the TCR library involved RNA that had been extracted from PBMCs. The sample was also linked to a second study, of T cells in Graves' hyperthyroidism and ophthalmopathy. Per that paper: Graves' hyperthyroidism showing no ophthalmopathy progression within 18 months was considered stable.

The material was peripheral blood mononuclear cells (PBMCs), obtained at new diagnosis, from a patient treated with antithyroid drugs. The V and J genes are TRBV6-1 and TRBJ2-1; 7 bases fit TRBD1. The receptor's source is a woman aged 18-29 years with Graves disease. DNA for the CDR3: TGTGCCAGCAGTGCAGACAGGGTCAATGAGCAGTTCTTC. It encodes CASSADRVNEQFF.